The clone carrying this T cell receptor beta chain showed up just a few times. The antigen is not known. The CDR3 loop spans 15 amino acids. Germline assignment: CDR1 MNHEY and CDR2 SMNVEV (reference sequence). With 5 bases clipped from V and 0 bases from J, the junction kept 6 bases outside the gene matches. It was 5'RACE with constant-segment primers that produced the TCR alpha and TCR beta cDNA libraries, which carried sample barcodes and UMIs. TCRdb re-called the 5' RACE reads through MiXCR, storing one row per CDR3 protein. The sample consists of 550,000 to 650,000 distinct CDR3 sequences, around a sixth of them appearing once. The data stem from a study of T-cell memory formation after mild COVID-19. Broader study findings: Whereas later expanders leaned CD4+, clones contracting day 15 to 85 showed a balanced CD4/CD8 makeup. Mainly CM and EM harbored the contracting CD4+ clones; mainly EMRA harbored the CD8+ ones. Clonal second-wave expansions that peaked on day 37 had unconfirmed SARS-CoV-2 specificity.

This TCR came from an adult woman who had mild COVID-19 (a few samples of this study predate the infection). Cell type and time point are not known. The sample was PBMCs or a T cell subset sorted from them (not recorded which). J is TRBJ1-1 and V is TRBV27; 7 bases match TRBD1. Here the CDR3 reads CASSPWDSMNTEAFF. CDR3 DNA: TGTGCCAGCAGTCCCTGGGACAGCATGAACACTGAAGCTTTCTTT.